Below, one TCR beta chain is given with its context. A single count supports this clone. Its cognate antigen has yet to be identified. No base qualities exist here, and no much larger clone lies one base off it. TCRbeta CDR3 regions were amplified from genomic DNA using the immunoSEQ Assay, a bias-controlled multiplex PCR. As for the authors' bioinformatics: Nucleated cell counts per sample were estimated from amplification of reference gene primers within the assay. To quantify the absolute abundance of each unique TCRbeta CDR3 rearrangement, sequence reads were collapsed and filtered. For each sample, productive Simpson clonality was calculated as the square root of Simpson's diversity index across productive rearrangements. The table comes from immuneACCESS by way of TCRdb, which keeps in-frame sequences with V and J called. Part of the clones is missing from these tables; in studies checked, under half for an unresolved V gene and the rest for unknown reasons. V and J calls and clone size are those listed in that table; D and trimming were worked out from the DNA. For this sample the table gives some 250,000 clones, of which over 80% were detected only once. The ten most abundant clones make up roughly 30% of the sample.

The collaborating institutions used their own protocols to collect whole blood in K2EDTA tubes. For TCRbeta analysis, collaborators shipped samples in one of three forms: frozen whole blood, isolated PBMCs, or DNA extracted from either of those sample types. This entry belongs to a study of blood T cell repertoires in COVID-19 (TCRdb year 2020). Concerning the study at large: The collaborator samples originated in the United States, Italy and Spain and spanned the acute and convalescent phases of COVID-19. The samples were drawn from the first 160 participants of the ongoing ImmuneRACE study and from 1,254 subjects provided by 6 global collaborators. Where available, HLA class I and class II types were obtained from metadata supplied by the sample provider rather than from assay-based typing. The prospective study material was composed of cDNA or gDNA derived from T cells, B-cell-depleted T cells, or PBMCs. Sample metadata almost always included a de-identified subject ID, COVID-19 status, age in years and sex. Subjects who had been exposed to COVID-19, were actively infected with it, or had recovered from it provided the deeply sampled blood TCRbeta repertoires that made up the dataset. The repertoires were released in a freely available public database meant as a resource for research on the immune response to SARS-CoV-2. On the study overall, not on this receptor specifically: Clinical and demographic metadata were provided uncurated, with the amount varying by source and participant.

The germline V gene provides CDR1 SGHTA and CDR2 FQGNSA. V was cut back by 5 bases and J by 0 bases, leaving a gap of 20 bases between them. From the cysteine up to the phenylalanine, the CDR3 has a length of 18 residues. The read is trimmed to its CDR3 DNA, 54 bases read in frame from base 1. The receptor's source is a man aged 35 to 55 with acute or convalescent COVID-19. Source material: peripheral blood. The V and J genes are TRBV7-2 and TRBJ2-4; tentative D gene TRBD2, with 6 bases matching. The CDR3 sequence is CASSGGAAGPLAKNIQYF. The DNA sequence is as follows: TGTGCCAGCAGCGGAGGGGCCGCAGGGCCACTAGCCAAAAACATTCAGTACTTC.